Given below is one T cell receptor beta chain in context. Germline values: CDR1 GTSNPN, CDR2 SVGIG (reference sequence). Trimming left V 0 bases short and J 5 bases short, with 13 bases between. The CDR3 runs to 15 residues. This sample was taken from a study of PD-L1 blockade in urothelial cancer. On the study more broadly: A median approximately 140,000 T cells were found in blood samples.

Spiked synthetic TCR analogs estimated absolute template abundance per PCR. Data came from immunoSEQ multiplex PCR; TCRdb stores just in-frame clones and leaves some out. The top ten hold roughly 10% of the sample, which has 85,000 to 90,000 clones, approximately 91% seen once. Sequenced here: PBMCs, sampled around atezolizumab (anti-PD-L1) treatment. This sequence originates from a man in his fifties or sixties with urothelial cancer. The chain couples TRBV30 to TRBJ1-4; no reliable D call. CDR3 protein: CAWSVLRSKNEKLFF. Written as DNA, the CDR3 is TGTGCCTGGAGTGTACTACGTTCTAAAAATGAAAAACTGTTTTTT.